The 30 T cell receptor beta chains in this list originate from one sample, sequenced in a study of T cells after yellow fever vaccination (dated by TCRdb to the late 2010s). Library generation was performed with 5' RACE. Sequencing used an Illumina HiSeq 2500. The public reads were quality trimmed at Q25 with fastp and then assembled into clones with MiXCR by TCRdb, keeping productive beta chains. Rows are unified per CDR3 protein, each entry keeping the most common DNA and genes. A total of fewer than 450,000 distinct CDR3 sequences appear in this sample, around 8.1% of them only once. The ten biggest clones cover approximately 15% of the sample. Per the publication, the treatment or condition label means: live attenuated yellow fever vaccine strain. Specimen: PBMCs, collected more than 40 days after the first yellow fever vaccination. The receptors shown here come from a man in his late teens or twenties who received the YFV17D yellow fever vaccine.

In its sample, this clonotype was seen many times. This chain joins TRBV5-1 and TRBJ2-4; TRBD1 aligns across 7 bases. V lost 5 bases to trimming and J lost 4 bases; unmatched junction nucleotides: 3. Germline-derived CDR1 and CDR2 are SGHRS and YFSETQ. The CDR3 spans 13 residues. The CDR3: CASSGTAKNIQYF. The CDR3, as DNA: TGCGCCAGCAGTGGGACAGCTAAAAACATTCAGTACTTC.

In regard to this clonotype: With a much larger clone just one base away, this may be a read error. V usage is TRBV7-2 and J usage is TRBJ2-1; possible D gene TRBD1, 5 bases. CDR3 length: 13 residues. CDR1 is SGHTA and CDR2 is FQGNSA in the germline V gene. Trimming removed 7 bases from V and 10 bases from J, with 17 bases in between. The CDR3 region has the DNA TGTGCCAGCAACCCGAAAGGCCCAGGGGAGCAGTTCTTC. This codes for CASNPKGPGEQFF.

The V and J genes are TRBV4-3 and TRBJ1-1, with D perhaps TRBD1 (5 bases). Germline values: CDR1 LGHNA, CDR2 YSLEER. The germline V and J ends were trimmed by 0 bases and 4 bases, with 15 bases remaining between them. The CDR3 contains 16 residues. CDR3 residues: CASSQEFRGYGTEAFF. The CDR3 region has the DNA TGCGCCAGCAGCCAAGAATTTAGGGGCTATGGCACTGAAGCTTTCTTT.

Only a few counts were recorded for this clonotype. This chain joins TRBV12-3 or TRBV12-4 and TRBJ2-2, with 8 bases that match TRBD2. The CDR3 extends over 15 amino acids. V was pared by 3 bases and J by 4 bases, with 4 bases of the junction left unmatched. The CDR3 nucleotides read TGTGCCAGCAGTTTTTGGAGCGGGGGCACCGGGGAGCTGTTTTTT. Translated: CASSFWSGGTGELFF.

This clonotype was seen more than once but under ten times. J is TRBJ2-5 and V is TRBV20-1, with TRBD2 as a possible D gene (6 bases). CDR1 is DFQATT and CDR2 is SNEGSKA in the germline V gene (reference sequence). The V end was cut by 2 bases, the J end by 7 bases, with 11 bases between. The CDR3 is 12 amino acids. CDR3 nucleotides: TGCAGTGCTAGACCGGGACTGGCGACCCAGTACTTC. This gives the protein CSARPGLATQYF.

V and J are TRBV4-3 and TRBJ1-5; TRBD1 is a possible D gene (5 bases). CDR1 and CDR2 from the germline V gene are LGHNA and YSLEER. Trimming stripped 0 bases from V and 7 bases from J, with 10 bases between. This CDR3 region has 14 residues. The CDR3 protein is CASSQDQWGQPQHF. CDR3 nucleotide sequence: TGCGCCAGCAGCCAAGATCAGTGGGGCCAGCCCCAGCATTTT.

This clonotype was detected only a few times. The V call is TRBV5-1, the J call TRBJ2-1; no definite D call. Germline loops: CDR1 SGHRS, CDR2 YFSETQ. The CDR3 loop spans 15 amino acids. Between the trimmed V and J ends, which lost 0 bases and 8 bases, there was a span of 15 bases. DNA for the CDR3: TGCGCCAGCAGCTTGGCGTTTAGTCTCGGCGATGAGCAGTTCTTC. Translating gives CASSLAFSLGDEQFF.

The chain recombines TRBV12-3 or TRBV12-4 with TRBJ2-2; 8 bases line up with TRBD1. The CDR3 runs 14 residues. The V segment lost 6 bases and the J segment 7 bases; nucleotides outside the gene matches: 7. CDR3 sequence: CASSTQGAGGELFF. CDR3 DNA: TGTGCCAGCAGCACCCAGGGGGCGGGCGGGGAGCTGTTTTTT.

This chain connects TRBV5-6 to TRBJ2-3, with no clear D. The CDR3 length is 15 residues. Per the germline V gene, CDR1 is SGHDT and CDR2 is YYEEEE. Between the trimmed V and J ends, which lost 0 bases and 5 bases, there was a span of 13 bases. The CDR3 here is CASSLDTWLGDTQYF. The CDR3 DNA reads as TGTGCCAGCAGCTTGGACACCTGGTTGGGAGATACGCAGTATTTT.

The V gene is TRBV5-1, the J gene TRBJ2-1; possibly TRBD2 for D (5 bases). The CDR3 loop spans 17 amino acids. Germline V gene data show CDR1 as SGHRS and CDR2 as YFSETQ. Trimming cost V 1 base and J 0 bases, with 14 bases left between them. The CDR3 DNA follows: TGCGCCAGCAGCTTGAGCGGCATAGCGAGCTCCTACAATGAGCAGTTCTTC. Its protein is CASSLSGIASSYNEQFF.

This clonotype came up a few times. The genes are TRBV20-1 and TRBJ1-1; 11 bases align to TRBD1. V shed 6 bases, J shed 2 bases, and the junction held 5 bases outside the gene matches. Germline lookup yields CDR1 DFQATT and CDR2 SNEGSKA (reference sequence). This CDR3 region has 14 residues. CDR3 in DNA: TGCAGTGCCCCTCGGACAGGGGGCAACACTGAAGCTTTCTTT. This encodes CSAPRTGGNTEAFF.

The CDR3 DNA follows: TGTGCCAGCAGCTTAGCGGGACAGGGGCGGAGCAATCAGCCCCAGCATTTT. It codes for CASSLAGQGRSNQPQHF. The chain recombines TRBV7-9 with TRBJ1-5; the match to TRBD1 covers 10 bases. Germline V gene sequence: CDR1 SEHNR, CDR2 FQNEAQ (reference sequence). The V gene end was trimmed by 0 bases and the J gene end by 1 base; junction bases not matched to a gene: 3. The CDR3 spans 17 residues.

A few counts support this clonotype. The chain recombines TRBV6-1 with TRBJ1-5; maybe TRBD1 (6 bases). Trimming cost V 6 bases and J 4 bases, with 10 bases left between them. CDR1 and CDR2 (germline): MNHNS, SASEGT. The CDR3 length is 13 residues. In nucleotides, the CDR3 is TGTGCCAGCAGGAGGGGGAGGAATCAGCCCCAGCATTTT. Residues: CASRRGRNQPQHF.

This clonotype was seen ten or more times. This chain joins TRBV20-1 and TRBJ2-4; 9 bases fit TRBD1. Germline assignment: CDR1 DFQATT and CDR2 SNEGSKA (reference sequence). V gave up 3 bases and J gave up 1 base; unmatched junction bases: 13. The CDR3 consists of 18 residues. CDR3: CSASPPGQGFSAKNIQYF. CDR3 sequence (DNA): TGCAGTGCTAGCCCCCCGGGACAGGGTTTCTCTGCCAAAAACATTCAGTACTTC.

The table lists this clonotype with a few counts. The chain has TRBV28 and TRBJ2-5; D possibly corresponds to TRBD1 (5 bases). This CDR3 is 14 amino acids long. Trimming removed 2 bases at V and 2 bases at J, with 9 bases between. Germline V gene data show CDR1 as MDHEN and CDR2 as SYDVKM. Here the CDR3 reads CASSLVREQETQYF. DNA for the CDR3: TGTGCCAGCAGTTTAGTCAGGGAACAAGAGACCCAGTACTTC.

This clonotype was detected only a few times. CDR3 loop: CSASSDSAQAQYF. The CDR3 nucleotides are TGCAGTGCGTCCTCGGACAGCGCCCAGGCCCAGTACTTC. The rearrangement uses TRBV20-1 and TRBJ2-5; perhaps TRBD1 as D (6 bases). Trimming shortened V by 6 bases and J by 9 bases, and 20 bases separated the two germline ends. Germline V gene lookup returns CDR1 DFQATT and CDR2 SNEGSKA (reference sequence). The CDR3 spans 13 residues.

This sequence joins TRBV11-3 and TRBJ2-1; tentatively, D is TRBD2 (7 bases). Germline CDR1 is SGHNT and CDR2 is YENEEA. Trimming took off 4 bases at V and 5 bases at J, with 15 bases between the two ends. The CDR3 sequence is 15 residues long. For the CDR3, the DNA is TGTGCCAGCAGCTCACGGGGGGCTGTGGACAATGAGCAGTTCTTC. The encoded protein is CASSSRGAVDNEQFF.

This clonotype has just a few counts. This chain uses TRBV10-3 with TRBJ2-5; TRBD1 matches at 7 bases. V shed 7 bases, J shed 0 bases, and the junction held 2 bases outside the gene matches. The germline gives CDR1 ENHRY, CDR2 SYGVKD. The CDR3 extends over 13 amino acids. The CDR3 DNA is TGTGCCATCACTACAGGGGACCAAGAGACCCAGTACTTC. This encodes CAITTGDQETQYF.

This clonotype has at least ten counts. V usage is TRBV28 and J usage is TRBJ2-3; 12 bases match TRBD2. V lost 10 bases, J lost 2 bases, and 4 bases stayed unmatched. The CDR3 has 14 residues. CDR1 is MDHEN and CDR2 is SYDVKM in the germline V gene. The CDR3 region is CATGLAGFTDTQYF. The CDR3 nucleotides are TGTGCCACCGGACTAGCGGGGTTCACAGATACGCAGTATTTT.

This clonotype showed up many times. J is TRBJ2-1 and V is TRBV5-1, with D perhaps being TRBD1 or TRBD2 (5 bases each). V was clipped by 4 bases and J by 2 bases, with 13 bases between them. Germline V lookup: CDR1 SGHRS, CDR2 YFSETQ. This CDR3 is built from 15 residues. The DNA for the CDR3 is TGCGCCAGCAGCCCCGGGACCGGTACCTACAATGAGCAGTTCTTC. It is translated as CASSPGTGTYNEQFF.

This clonotype was recorded a few times. The chain combines TRBV4-1 with TRBJ2-3; D is ambiguous. CDR1 is MGHRA and CDR2 is YSYEKL in the germline V gene. The CDR3 extends over 15 amino acids. Deletions cut 2 bases from V and 5 bases from J, with 14 bases between. Here the CDR3 DNA reads TGCGCCAGCAGCCAACTGGTCCTCGGCGGAGATACGCAGTATTTT. Translating gives CASSQLVLGGDTQYF.

This clonotype is medium-sized within its sample. The chain joins TRBV7-2 to TRBJ2-5; 8 bases agree with TRBD2. The CDR3 covers 17 residues. Germline lookup yields CDR1 SGHTA and CDR2 FQGNSA. Trimming removed 5 bases from V and 0 bases from J; junction bases left unmatched: 11. Here the CDR3 DNA reads TGTGCCAGCAGCCCCCGGGGAGGCGGGGGGTACCAAGAGACCCAGTACTTC. As protein: CASSPRGGGGYQETQYF.

V gene TRBV7-9 combines with J gene TRBJ2-3; D is unresolved. Germline values: CDR1 SEHNR, CDR2 FQNEAQ (reference sequence). The CDR3 covers 13 residues. The V end was cut by 3 bases, the J end by 2 bases, with 6 bases between. CDR3 nucleotide sequence: TGTGCCAGCAGCTTCCTACACACAGATACGCAGTATTTT. It is translated as CASSFLHTDTQYF.

This clonotype has more than one count but fewer than ten. The gene calls are TRBV7-2 and TRBJ2-2; 8 bases line up with TRBD2. Germline V gives CDR1 SGHTA, CDR2 FQGNSA. The CDR3 sequence is 15 residues long. The V gene end was trimmed by 0 bases and the J gene end by 4 bases; junction bases not matched to a gene: 1. The CDR3 protein is CASSLALAGTGELFF. The CDR3 DNA reads TGTGCCAGCAGCTTAGCTCTAGCGGGCACCGGGGAGCTGTTTTTT.

This clonotype showed up just a few times. V usage is TRBV18 and J usage is TRBJ1-1, with D uncertain. V dropped 1 base and J dropped 0 bases, with 12 bases sitting between them. The CDR3 has 16 amino acids. Germline V lookup: CDR1 KGHSH, CDR2 LQKENI. The CDR3 loop is CASSPQPQILNTEAFF. DNA of the CDR3: TGTGCCAGCTCACCACAGCCACAGATTTTGAACACTGAAGCTTTCTTT.

V is TRBV10-1 and J is TRBJ2-1, with a weak D call TRBD2 (6 bases). Trimming cost V 0 bases and J 4 bases, with 16 bases left between them. The CDR3 is 17 amino acids. The germline V gene has CDR1 WNHNN and CDR2 SYGVQD (reference sequence). CDR3 sequence: CASSESSGWAAYNEQFF. For the CDR3, the DNA is TGCGCCAGCAGTGAGTCGAGCGGGTGGGCAGCTTACAATGAGCAGTTCTTC.

This rearrangement joins TRBV19 to TRBJ2-7, with TRBD1 identical over 7 bases. The CDR3 is made up of 14 amino acids. Germline V gene lookup returns CDR1 LNHDA and CDR2 SQIVND (reference sequence). V trimming: 5 bases; J trimming: 4 bases; junction bases outside the gene matches: 8. The CDR3 nucleotides read TGTGCCAGTAGTCTCCCGGGACAGAGGTACGAGCAGTACTTC. Protein product: CASSLPGQRYEQYF.

J is TRBJ2-6 and V is TRBV11-1; the D gene is possibly TRBD2 (7 bases). CDR1 is SGHAT and CDR2 is FQDESV in the germline V gene (reference sequence). Deletions cut 4 bases from V and 8 bases from J, with 9 bases between. This CDR3 has 13 residues. DNA for the CDR3: TGTGCCAGCAGCTGGGGGGGCACCAACGTCCTGACTTTC. Translation gives CASSWGGTNVLTF.

This clonotype was picked up many times. This rearrangement joins TRBV7-2 to TRBJ2-1; no firm D call. The CDR3 extends over 12 amino acids. The V gene lost 3 bases and the J gene lost 10 bases, with 10 bases spanning the gap. In germline, CDR1 is SGHTA, CDR2 FQGNSA. In nucleotides, the CDR3 is TGTGCCAGCAGCTTCGGACGTGTGGAGCAGTTCTTC. This codes for CASSFGRVEQFF. Full variable domain (rest looked up from reference TRBV7-2 and TRBJ2-1): GAGVSQSPSNKVTEKGKDVELRCDPISGHTALYWYRQSLGQGLEFLIYFQGNSAPDKSGLPSDRFSAERTGGSVSTLTIQRTQQEDSAVYLCASSFGRVEQFFGPGTRLTVL.

This clonotype was seen more than once but under ten times. The chain has TRBV5-6 and TRBJ2-5; possible D gene TRBD2, 6 bases. Trimming cost V 3 bases and J 9 bases, with 15 bases left between them. The CDR3 is made up of 13 amino acids. Looked up from germline, CDR1 is SGHDT and CDR2 is YYEEEE. CDR3 nucleotide sequence: TGTGCCAGCAGCTGGGAGCGGGTCGGGGCCCAGTACTTC. Its translation: CASSWERVGAQYF.